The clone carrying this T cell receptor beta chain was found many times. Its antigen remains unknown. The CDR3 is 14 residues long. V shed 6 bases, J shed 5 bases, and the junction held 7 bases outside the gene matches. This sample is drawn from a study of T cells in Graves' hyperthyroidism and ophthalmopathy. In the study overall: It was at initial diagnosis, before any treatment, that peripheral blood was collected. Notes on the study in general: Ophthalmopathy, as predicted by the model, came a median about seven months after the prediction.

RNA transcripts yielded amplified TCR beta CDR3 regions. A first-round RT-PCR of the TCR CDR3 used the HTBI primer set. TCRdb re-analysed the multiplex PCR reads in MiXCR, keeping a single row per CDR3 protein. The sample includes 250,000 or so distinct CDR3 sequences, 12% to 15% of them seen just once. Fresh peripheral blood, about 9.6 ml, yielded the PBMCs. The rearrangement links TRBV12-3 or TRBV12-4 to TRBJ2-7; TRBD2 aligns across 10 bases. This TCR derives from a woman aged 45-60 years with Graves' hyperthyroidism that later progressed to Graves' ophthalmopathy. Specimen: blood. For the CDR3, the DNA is TGTGCCAGCAGGGCAGCGGGAGGGCCCAACGAGCAGTACTTC. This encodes CASRAAGGPNEQYF.